This T cell receptor (beta chain) stems from a study of T cell repertoires in cytomegalovirus infection. About the study: HLA-B-restricted CMV epitopes that are well studied, plus recently identified HLA-C-restricted ones, were used by the study. CMV infection and matching HLA type were both indicated by public TCR beta signatures.

There are 13 residues in the CDR3. Germline V gives CDR1 MGHRA, CDR2 YSYEKL. The V and J ends lost 1 base and 6 bases respectively, with 7 bases between them. This clonotype was seen a handful of times. Its antigen is currently unknown. TCRdb called the reads again in MiXCR, with one record for every CDR3 protein. The sample yields approximately 150,000 distinct CDR3 sequences, about a fifth seen once. General observations from the study: Accumulated public TCR beta family frequency recognized individuals carrying CMV together with the relevant HLA. Clonotypes of TCR beta that were HLA-C-restricted and CMV-specific dominated the ex vivo response.

V and J are TRBV4-1 and TRBJ2-1; D not resolved. This TCR derives from a human donor in good health (CMV status not recorded). Some clones in this sample may be carry-over from other donors' samples. The sequencing here drew on CD8+ T cells from cultured PBMCs, taken from culture after CMV antigen stimulation. The DNA of the CDR3 is TGCGCCAGCAGCCAAGCCCTGAGCAATGAGCAGTTCTTC. Translation gives CASSQALSNEQFF.